This TCR beta chain comes out of a study of T-cell reconstitution after alpha-beta-depleted transplantation in children. During its preparation, the TCRbeta library received unique molecular identifiers. Using its own MiXCR run on the PCR reads, TCRdb lists one record per CDR3 protein. The table shows over 400,000 distinct CDR3 sequences, with 9.5% to 15% occurring only once. The CDR3 covers 18 residues. V was trimmed by 2 bases and J by 6 bases, leaving 26 bases between them. The germline gives CDR1 SGDLS, CDR2 YYNGEE. This clonotype appeared a few times. The rearrangement joins TRBV9 to TRBJ1-2, with D uncertain. This receptor was taken from a human donor who donated a stem cell graft to a child with combined immunodeficiency. The sequencing used PBMCs from the stem cell graft donor, collected from the stem cell graft. CDR3 coding DNA: TGTGCCAGCAGCGTCGCGTCAATACCCAGGAGTCCCAGGAATGGCTACACCTTC. It encodes CASSVASIPRSPRNGYTF.